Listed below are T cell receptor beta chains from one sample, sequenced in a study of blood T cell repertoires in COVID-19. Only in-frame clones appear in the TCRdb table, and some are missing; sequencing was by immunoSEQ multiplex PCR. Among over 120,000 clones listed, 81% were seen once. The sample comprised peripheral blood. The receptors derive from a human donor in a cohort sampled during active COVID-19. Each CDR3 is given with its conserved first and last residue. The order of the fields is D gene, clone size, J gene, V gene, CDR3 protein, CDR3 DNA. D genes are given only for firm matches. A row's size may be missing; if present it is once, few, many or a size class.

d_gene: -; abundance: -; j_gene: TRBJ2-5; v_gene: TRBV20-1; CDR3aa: CSASLGVETQYF; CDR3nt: TGCAGTGCTAGTTTAGGGGTCGAGACCCAGTACTTC
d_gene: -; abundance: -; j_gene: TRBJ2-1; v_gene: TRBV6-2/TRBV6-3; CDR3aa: CASSPPRANEQFF; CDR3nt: TGTGCCAGCAGTCCCCCGCGGGCTAATGAGCAGTTCTTC
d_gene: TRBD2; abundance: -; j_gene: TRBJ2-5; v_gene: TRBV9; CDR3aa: CASSSSGNQLGETQYF; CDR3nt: TGTGCCAGCAGCTCTAGCGGGAACCAGCTAGGAGAGACCCAGTACTTC
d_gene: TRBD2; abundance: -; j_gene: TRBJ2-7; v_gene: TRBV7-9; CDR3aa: CASSQAGVTYEQYF; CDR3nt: TGTGCCAGCAGCCAGGCGGGAGTAACCTACGAGCAGTACTTC
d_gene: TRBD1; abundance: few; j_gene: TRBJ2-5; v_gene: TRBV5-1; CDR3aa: CASSPRTGSVGETQYF; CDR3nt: TGCGCCAGCAGCCCGCGGACAGGGTCGGTCGGAGAGACCCAGTACTTC
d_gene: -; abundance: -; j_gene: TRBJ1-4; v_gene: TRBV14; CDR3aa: CASSLPGELSYMTTNEKLFF; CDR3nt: TGTGCCAGCAGCCTCCCGGGAGAGTTGTCCTATATGACAACTAATGAAAAACTGTTTTTT
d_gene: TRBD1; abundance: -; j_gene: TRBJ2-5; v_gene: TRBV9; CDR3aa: CASSAWGQGSGTQYF; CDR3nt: TGTGCCAGCAGCGCCTGGGGACAGGGTTCCGGAACCCAGTACTTC
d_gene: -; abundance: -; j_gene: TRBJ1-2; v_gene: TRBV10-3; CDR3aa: CAISEFPTATPAYGYTF; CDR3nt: TGTGCCATCAGTGAGTTCCCGACAGCCACACCCGCCTATGGCTACACCTTC
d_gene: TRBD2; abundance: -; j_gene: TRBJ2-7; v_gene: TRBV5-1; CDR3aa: CASSSLAAGPYEQYF; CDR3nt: TGCGCCAGCAGCTCCTTAGCAGCGGGACCCTACGAGCAGTACTTC
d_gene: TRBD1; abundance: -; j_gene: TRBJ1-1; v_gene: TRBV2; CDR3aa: CASRDTGGGVAFF; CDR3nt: TGTGCCAGCAGGGATACAGGGGGTGGTGTGGCTTTCTTT
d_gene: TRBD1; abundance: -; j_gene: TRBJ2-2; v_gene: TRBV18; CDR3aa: CASSPQGQANTGELFF; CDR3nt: TGTGCCAGCTCACCCCAGGGACAGGCGAACACCGGGGAGCTGTTTTTT
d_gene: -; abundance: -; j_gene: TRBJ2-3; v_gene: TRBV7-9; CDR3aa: CASSLRTRPFTYTDTQYF; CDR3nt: TGTGCCAGCAGCTTGAGGACAAGGCCCTTTACTTACACAGATACGCAGTATTTT
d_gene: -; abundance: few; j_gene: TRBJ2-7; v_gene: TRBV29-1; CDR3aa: CSVRGQGEVEQYF; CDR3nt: TGCAGCGTTAGAGGGCAGGGGGAGGTGGAGCAGTACTTC
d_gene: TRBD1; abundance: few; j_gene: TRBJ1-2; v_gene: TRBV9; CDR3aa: CASSVVGSGQDYGYTF; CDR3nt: TGTGCCAGCAGCGTAGTAGGATCGGGACAGGACTATGGCTACACCTTC
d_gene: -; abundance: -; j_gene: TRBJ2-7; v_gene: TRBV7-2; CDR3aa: CASSLAIGAVSSYEQYF; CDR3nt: TGTGCCAGCAGCTTAGCGATTGGTGCGGTGAGCTCCTACGAGCAGTACTTC
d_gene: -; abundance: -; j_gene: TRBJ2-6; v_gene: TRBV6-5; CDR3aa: CASRRGISGANVLTF; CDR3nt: TGTGCCAGCAGGCGGGGTATCTCTGGGGCCAACGTCCTGACTTTC
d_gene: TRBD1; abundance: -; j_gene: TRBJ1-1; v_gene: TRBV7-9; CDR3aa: CASSRMGQTTEAFF; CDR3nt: TGTGCCAGCAGCCGCATGGGACAGACAACTGAAGCTTTCTTT
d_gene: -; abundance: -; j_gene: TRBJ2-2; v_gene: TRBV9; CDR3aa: CASSVGTNTGELFF; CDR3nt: TGTGCCAGCAGCGTCGGGACTAACACCGGGGAGCTGTTTTTT